This TCR beta chain was sequenced in a study of identical twins. Study-level findings and limits: Models, which agreed with sharing between unrelated individuals, nonetheless underestimated the out-of-frame TCR alpha sharing seen in monozygotic twins. Within cord blood, abundant beta clonotypes carried fewer insertions, but memory repertoires showed no such trend.

MiXCR, run by TCRdb on the 5' RACE reads, gives a single entry per CDR3 protein. The sample lists more than 200,000 distinct CDR3 sequences; over 12% were seen once. With respect to this clonotype: As yet, its antigen is unknown.

V was clipped by 6 bases and J by 5 bases, with 13 bases between them. Germline CDR1 DFQATT, CDR2 SNEGSKA (reference sequence). The CDR3 spans 12 residues. This clonotype was sampled from a woman between 18 and 29 years old in good health. This rearrangement joins TRBV20-1 to TRBJ1-1, with D possibly being TRBD1 (6 bases). The sequencing sample was made of memory (CD45RO+) T cells sorted from blood. CDR3 amino acids: CSAYRDGTEAFF. Here the CDR3 DNA reads TGCAGTGCGTACAGGGATGGGACTGAAGCTTTCTTT.